This entry lists 27 T cell receptor beta chains sequenced from one sample in a study of molecular identifiers for immune sequencing clone quantification (dated 2018 in TCRdb). Libraries were constructed by PCR. These reads were obtained on an Illumina MiSeq. TCRdb reprocessing: public reads trimmed at Q25 with fastp, clones called with MiXCR, in-frame beta chains kept. Here each entry gathers all rows of one CDR3 protein and keeps the most common genes and DNA. The sample yields about 40,000 distinct CDR3 sequences; about 18% were counted once. Around 7% of the sample belongs to the ten largest clones. What was sequenced was naive CD8+ T cells from blood, with Jurkat cell RNA spiked in. Reading the label with the study, this specimen's cell subset or site is: FACS-sorted CD8+CD4-CCR7+CD45RA+ naive T cells. The receptors derive from a human donor in good health. Some libraries in this study had Jurkat cell RNA spiked in.

This clonotype appeared many times. The chain uses TRBV5-1 and TRBJ1-1, with D unresolved. V gave up 0 bases and J gave up 5 bases, with 5 bases separating them. The length of the CDR3 is 12 residues. Germline V lookup: CDR1 SGHRS, CDR2 YFSETQ. The CDR3 region is CASSLVATEAFF. CDR3 nucleotide sequence: TGCGCCAGCAGCTTGGTGGCGACTGAAGCTTTCTTT.

This clonotype has ten or more counts. This chain connects TRBV28 to TRBJ1-6, with TRBD1 as a possible D gene (5 bases). The CDR3 is 15 residues long. V lost 1 base and J lost 7, with 11 bases in between. Germline-derived CDR1 and CDR2 are MDHEN and SYDVKM. In DNA, the CDR3 is TGTGCCAGCAGTTTATCCCAGGGATGGAATTCACCCCTCCACTTT. It yields the protein CASSLSQGWNSPLHF.

This clonotype was recorded at least ten times. The V and J genes are TRBV7-2 and TRBJ2-1; D gene uncertain. The CDR3 covers 11 residues. CDR1 is SGHTA, CDR2 FQGNSA, per germline. The V gene lost 7 bases and the J gene lost 2 bases, with 3 bases spanning the gap. The CDR3, as DNA: TGTGCCAGCACACCCTACAATGAGCAGTTCTTC. This translates into CASTPYNEQFF.

As to this clonotype: It may be a read error: a sequence one base away is much more abundant. The V gene is TRBV28, the J gene TRBJ2-7; D ambiguous. The CDR3 contains 16 residues. The V end was cut by 4 bases, the J end by 5 bases, with 21 bases between. Germline CDR1 and CDR2: MDHEN and SYDVKM. The CDR3 DNA sequence: TGTGCCAGCAGTTATGCCCCAACCGACACAACCGACGAGCAGTACTTC. Translated, it gives CASSYAPTDTTDEQYF.

This clonotype was detected ten times or more. The V gene is TRBV6-5, the J gene TRBJ2-1; 10 nucleotides align to TRBD2. V dropped 6 bases and J dropped 9; count of bases not matched to a gene: 5. This CDR3 spans 13 amino acids. In germline, CDR1 is MNHEY, CDR2 SVGAGI. CDR3 in amino acids: CASRPSGSAEQFF. In DNA form, the CDR3 reads TGTGCCAGCAGGCCTAGCGGGAGTGCTGAGCAGTTCTTC.

This clonotype was detected many times. The rearrangement joins TRBV4-3 to TRBJ2-6, with TRBD1 matching over 7 bases. The V segment lost 8 bases and the J segment 0 bases; nucleotides outside the gene matches: 7. From germline, CDR1 is LGHNA and CDR2 YSLEER. CDR3 size: 16 residues. CDR3: CASLGQTNSGANVLTF. CDR3 nucleotide sequence: TGCGCCAGCTTGGGACAGACGAACTCTGGGGCCAACGTCCTGACTTTC.

A word on this clonotype: A read error may be the cause here, since a much bigger clone is one base away. The chain carries TRBV12-3 or TRBV12-4 and TRBJ2-7; D gene ambiguous. This CDR3 has 12 amino acids. V lost 11 bases to trimming and J lost 3 bases, with 14 bases between them. The CDR3 here is CAGTALGYEQYF. As DNA, the CDR3 is TGTGCCGGCACCGCCTTGGGCTACGAGCAGTACTTC.

V and J are TRBV12-3 or TRBV12-4 and TRBJ2-7; D perhaps matches TRBD1 (5 bases). V lost 5 bases and J lost 1, with 18 bases in between. This CDR3 comprises 16 residues. The chain's CDR3 is CASSQQGIRGSYEQYF. CDR3 sequence (DNA): TGTGCCAGCAGTCAGCAGGGTATTAGGGGTTCCTACGAGCAGTACTTC.

This clonotype has ten or more counts. This chain connects TRBV10-3 to TRBJ2-5, with 12 nucleotides matching TRBD2. V lost 10 bases and J lost 5; bases outside the gene matches: 5. CDR3 length: 13 amino acids. CDR1 is ENHRY, CDR2 SYGVKD, per germline. CDR3 DNA sequence: TGTGCCACGACTAGCGGGAGTGCGGAGACCCAGTACTTC. Its translation: CATTSGSAETQYF.

This clonotype was found a few times. The V and J genes are TRBV28 and TRBJ1-2; 9 bases map to TRBD1. Per germline, CDR1 MDHEN and CDR2 SYDVKM. V gave up 8 bases and J gave up 5 bases; unmatched junction bases: 6. The CDR3 consists of 13 residues. CDR3 DNA: TGTGCCAGCCGCGGACAGGGGTCATATGGCTACACCTTC. Translation gives CASRGQGSYGYTF.

This clonotype was observed many times. V and J are TRBV28 and TRBJ2-3; 14 nucleotides match TRBD2. J was trimmed by 5 bases and V by 4 bases; bases with no gene match: 8. Germline assignment: CDR1 MDHEN and CDR2 SYDVKM. This CDR3 comprises 17 residues. CDR3 in DNA: TGTGCCAGCAGTTCTCTATTCGGGACTAGCGGGAGAGATACGCAGTATTTT. As protein: CASSSLFGTSGRDTQYF.

This clonotype was recorded many times. The chain combines TRBV27 with TRBJ1-6, with unresolved D. V shed 4 bases and J shed 6 bases, with 7 bases lying between them. The CDR3 sequence is 13 residues long. Germline lookup yields CDR1 MNHEY and CDR2 SMNVEV (reference sequence). In nucleotides, the CDR3 is TGTGCCAGCAGTTGGACGGGTAATTCACCCCTCCACTTT. This encodes CASSWTGNSPLHF.

Ten or more counts support this clonotype. This rearrangement joins TRBV7-3 to TRBJ2-3, with 8 bases aligning to TRBD2. Germline CDR1 SGHTA, CDR2 FQGTGA. The CDR3 is 16 residues long. J lost 2 bases, V lost 0 bases, and 4 bases had no gene match. CDR3: CASSLTTSGPTDTQYF. CDR3 DNA: TGTGCCAGCAGCTTAACAACTAGCGGACCCACAGATACGCAGTATTTT.

There are many counts of this clonotype. V and J are TRBV4-3 and TRBJ2-2; 7 nucleotides agree with TRBD2. The CDR3 totals 16 residues. Germline V lookup: CDR1 LGHNA, CDR2 YSLEER. Germline trimming cut 1 base from V and 6 bases from J; bases unmatched to any gene: 8. In DNA form, the CDR3 reads TGCGCCAGCAGCCAAGCCGGGGGGACTGCGGCCGGGGAGCTGTTTTTT. This codes for CASSQAGGTAAGELFF.

As regards this clonotype: With a much larger clone just one base away, this may be a read error. The chain joins TRBV7-2 to TRBJ2-7; a weak D match, TRBD2 (5 bases). Germline assignment: CDR1 SGHTA and CDR2 FQGNSA. This CDR3 is 14 amino acids long. Written as DNA, the CDR3 is TGTGCCAACAGCTTAAGCGAGGGATTGGGAGAGCAGTACTTC. It translates to CANSLSEGLGEQYF.

At least ten counts were recorded for this clonotype. The genes are TRBV28 and TRBJ2-1; 8 bases fit TRBD1. This CDR3 is 15 amino acids long. V shed 5 bases and J 5 bases; nucleotides not matched to a gene: 8. Germline CDR1 and CDR2: MDHEN and SYDVKM. CDR3 bases: TGTGCCAGCAGTCAGGGACAGGAGAATCACAATGAGCAGTTCTTC. Protein: CASSQGQENHNEQFF.

This clonotype was seen ten or more times. The chain carries TRBV29-1 and TRBJ2-7, with D perhaps TRBD1 (6 bases). The V gene lost 4 bases and the J gene lost 3 bases, with 16 bases spanning the gap. Per germline, CDR1 SQVTM and CDR2 ANQGSEA. This CDR3 contains 14 residues. As DNA, the CDR3 is TGCAGCGTTGCGGGCCAGGGGCGACTCTACGAGCAGTACTTC. The encoded protein is CSVAGQGRLYEQYF.

Details on this clonotype: Since a much larger clone is just one base distant, this may be a read error. The J gene is TRBJ2-1, the V gene TRBV6-2 or TRBV6-3; D remains unclear. Germline lookup yields CDR1 MNHEY and CDR2 SVGEGT. The CDR3 is 12 residues long. The CDR3: CASSWSGPYRSF. The CDR3 DNA follows: TGTGCCAGCAGTTGGTCCGGACCCTACCGGTCCTTC.

The chain couples TRBV7-9 to TRBJ2-1; either TRBD1 or TRBD2 may fit D (5 bases each). The germline CDR1 and CDR2 sequences are SEHNR and FQNEAQ (reference sequence). The V end lost 4 bases, the J end lost 5 bases, and 21 bases lay between the germline ends. This CDR3 contains 17 residues. This CDR3 reads CASSWPPRGPVNNEQFF. CDR3 nucleotide sequence: TGTGCCAGCAGCTGGCCCCCTAGGGGACCAGTTAACAATGAGCAGTTCTTC.

The chain carries TRBV6-5 and TRBJ2-1; perhaps TRBD2 as D (5 bases). The germline V gene has CDR1 MNHEY and CDR2 SVGAGI. V gave up 2 bases and J gave up 7 bases, with 18 bases separating them. The CDR3 sequence is 16 residues long. The CDR3 coding sequence is TGTGCCAGCAGTTACGACCTAGCTTCAAGGGAGAATGAGCAGTTCTTC. Translating it yields CASSYDLASRENEQFF.

The genes are TRBV4-2 and TRBJ2-7, with D tentatively TRBD1 (6 bases). CDR1 is LGHNA and CDR2 is YNFKEQ in the germline V gene. This CDR3 contains 16 residues. The V and J ends lost 3 bases and 3 bases respectively, with 18 bases between them. The CDR3 DNA sequence: TGTGCCAGCAGCCAGAACAGGGAAGGAGGTCTCTACGAGCAGTACTTC. Amino acids: CASSQNREGGLYEQYF.

This clonotype was picked up many times. This chain uses TRBV13 with TRBJ2-7, with 12 bases matching TRBD2. Trimming at V came to 4 bases and at J to 6 bases, leaving 13 bases not matched to a gene. This CDR3 is 17 amino acids long. Per the germline V gene, CDR1 is PRHDT and CDR2 is FYEKMQ (reference sequence). DNA of the CDR3: TGTGCCAGCAGCTCCAAAAATCCGACTAGCGGGAGTGGCGAGCAGTACTTC. Amino acids: CASSSKNPTSGSGEQYF.

The chain couples TRBV19 to TRBJ2-1; TRBD2 aligns across 13 bases. Germline V CDR1 and CDR2: LNHDA, SQIVND (reference sequence). This CDR3 is 15 amino acids long. V was pared by 3 bases and J by 6 bases, with 2 bases of the junction left unmatched. CDR3 nucleotide sequence: TGTGCCAGTAGTATTGGACTAGCGGGAGTCAATGAGCAGTTCTTC. Residues: CASSIGLAGVNEQFF.

The chain has TRBV12-3 or TRBV12-4 and TRBJ1-5; 7 bases match TRBD1. The CDR3 is 13 amino acids. V shed 4 bases, J shed 6 bases, and the junction held 3 bases outside the gene matches. CDR3 nucleotide sequence: TGTGCCAGCAGTTCTTACAGGGGTCAGCCCCAGCATTTT. As protein: CASSSYRGQPQHF.

Details on this clonotype: A much larger clone differs by one base, so this may be a read error. A read error is likely, as this CDR3 ends without the conserved phenylalanine or tryptophan. This chain joins TRBV28 and TRBJ2-3; TRBD2 aligns across 10 bases. The V gene's germline CDR1 is MDHEN and CDR2 SYDVKM. The CDR3 has 16 amino acids. The junction had 10 bases not matched to a gene; V was cut back by 6 bases and J by 4 bases. CDR3: CASRPAAGGPPDTQYL. CDR3 sequence (DNA): TGTGCCAGCAGGCCCGCAGCGGGAGGGCCTCCAGATACGCAGTATCTT.

This clonotype was seen at least ten times. The chain carries TRBV19 and TRBJ1-1; D gene uncertain. The CDR3 has 13 amino acids. Trimming removed 3 bases at V and 1 base at J, with 6 bases between. Germline V gene sequence: CDR1 LNHDA, CDR2 SQIVND (reference sequence). The CDR3 here is CASSIMGNTEAFF. As DNA, the CDR3 is TGTGCCAGTAGTATCATGGGGAACACTGAAGCTTTCTTT.

The chain uses TRBV4-3 and TRBJ2-7; no firm D call. CDR1 is LGHNA, CDR2 YSLEER, per germline. The CDR3 length is 12 residues. V shed 4 bases and J shed 3 bases, with 7 bases lying between them. CDR3 nucleotides: TGCGCCAGCAGCCGGAACGGCTACGAGCAGTACTTC. This gives the protein CASSRNGYEQYF.